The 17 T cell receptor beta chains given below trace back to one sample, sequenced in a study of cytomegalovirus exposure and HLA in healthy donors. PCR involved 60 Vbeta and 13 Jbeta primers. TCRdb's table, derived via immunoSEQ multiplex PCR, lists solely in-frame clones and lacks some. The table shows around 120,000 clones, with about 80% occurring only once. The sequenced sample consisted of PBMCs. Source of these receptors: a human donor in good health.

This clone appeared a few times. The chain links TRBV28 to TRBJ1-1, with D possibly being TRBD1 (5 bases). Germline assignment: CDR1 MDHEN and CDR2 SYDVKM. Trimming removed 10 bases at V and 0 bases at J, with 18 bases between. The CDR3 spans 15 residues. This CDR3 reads CATRKQRGMNTEAFF. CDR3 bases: TGTGCCACTCGAAAGCAAAGGGGTATGAACACTGAAGCTTTCTTT.

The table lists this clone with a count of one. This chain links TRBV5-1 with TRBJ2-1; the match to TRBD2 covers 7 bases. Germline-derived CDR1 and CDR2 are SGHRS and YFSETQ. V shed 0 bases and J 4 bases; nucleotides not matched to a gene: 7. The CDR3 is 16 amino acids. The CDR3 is CASSLAPASGYNEQFF. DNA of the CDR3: TGCGCCAGCAGCTTGGCCCCGGCTAGCGGTTACAATGAGCAGTTCTTC.

This chain's CDR3 is CASSPGTGRHSPLHF. The CDR3 DNA reads as TGTGCCAGCAGCCCCGGGACAGGGCGGCATTCACCCCTCCACTTT. The V gene is TRBV7-9, the J gene TRBJ1-6; 9 nucleotides match TRBD1. Losses at the gene ends were 5 bases for V and 8 bases for J; bases not matched to a gene: 7. From germline, CDR1 is SEHNR and CDR2 FQNEAQ (reference sequence). The CDR3 runs 15 residues.

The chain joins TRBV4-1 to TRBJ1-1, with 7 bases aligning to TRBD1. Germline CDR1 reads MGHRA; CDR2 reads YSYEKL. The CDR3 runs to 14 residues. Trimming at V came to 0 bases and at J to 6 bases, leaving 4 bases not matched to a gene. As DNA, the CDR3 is TGCGCCAGCAGCCAAGATGGACAGGTGGCTGAAGCTTTCTTT. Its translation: CASSQDGQVAEAFF.

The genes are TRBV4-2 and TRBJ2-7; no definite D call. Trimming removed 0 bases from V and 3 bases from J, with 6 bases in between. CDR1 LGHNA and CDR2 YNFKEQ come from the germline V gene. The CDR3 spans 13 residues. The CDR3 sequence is CASSQERFYEQYF. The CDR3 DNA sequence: TGTGCCAGCAGCCAAGAGCGGTTCTACGAGCAGTACTTC.

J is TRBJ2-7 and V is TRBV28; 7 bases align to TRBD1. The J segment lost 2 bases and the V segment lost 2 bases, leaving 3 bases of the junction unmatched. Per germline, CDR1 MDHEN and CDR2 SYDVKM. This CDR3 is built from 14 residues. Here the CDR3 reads CASSLRDRTYEQYF. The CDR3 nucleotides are TGTGCCAGCAGTTTAAGGGACAGAACCTACGAGCAGTACTTC.

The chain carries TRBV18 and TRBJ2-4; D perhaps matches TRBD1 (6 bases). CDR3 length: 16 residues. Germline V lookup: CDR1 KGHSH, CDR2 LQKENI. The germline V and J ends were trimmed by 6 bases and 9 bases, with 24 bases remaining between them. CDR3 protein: CASSQISGNREPIQYF. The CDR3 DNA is TGTGCCAGCTCTCAAATTTCTGGAAACAGGGAACCCATTCAGTACTTC.

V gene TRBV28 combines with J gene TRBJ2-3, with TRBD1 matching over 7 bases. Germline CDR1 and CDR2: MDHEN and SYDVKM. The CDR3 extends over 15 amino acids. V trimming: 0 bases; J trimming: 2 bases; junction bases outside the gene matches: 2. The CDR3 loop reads CASSLWGTDTDTQYF. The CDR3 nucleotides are TGTGCCAGCAGTTTATGGGGGACAGACACAGATACGCAGTATTTT.

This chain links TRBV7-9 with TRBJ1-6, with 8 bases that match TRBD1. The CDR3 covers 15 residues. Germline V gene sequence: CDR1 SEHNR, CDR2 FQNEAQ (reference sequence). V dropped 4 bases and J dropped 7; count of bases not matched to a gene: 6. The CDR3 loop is CASSSNRGLNSPLHF. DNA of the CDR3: TGTGCCAGCAGCTCAAACAGGGGGTTAAATTCACCCCTCCACTTT.

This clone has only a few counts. For the CDR3, the DNA is TGTGCCAGCAGCCGTGGGCCGTTAACTTATGGCTACACCTTC. It codes for CASSRGPLTYGYTF. J is TRBJ1-2 and V is TRBV28; D remains ambiguous. The CDR3 has 14 residues. V lost 6 bases and J 5 bases, leaving 16 bases between the germline ends. Germline assignment: CDR1 MDHEN and CDR2 SYDVKM.

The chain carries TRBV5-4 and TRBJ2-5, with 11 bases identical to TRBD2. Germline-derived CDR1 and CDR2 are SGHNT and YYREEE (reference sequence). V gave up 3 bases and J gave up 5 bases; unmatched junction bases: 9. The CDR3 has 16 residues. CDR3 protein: CASSYYSGGAGETQYF. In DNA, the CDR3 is TGTGCCAGCAGCTACTATAGCGGGGGGGCCGGGGAGACCCAGTACTTC.

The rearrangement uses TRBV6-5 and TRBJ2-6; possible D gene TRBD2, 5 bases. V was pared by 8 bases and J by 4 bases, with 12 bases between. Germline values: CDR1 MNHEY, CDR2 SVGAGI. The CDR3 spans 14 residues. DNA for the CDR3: TGTGCCAGCCGGGAACAATCCGGGGCCAACGTCCTGACTTTC. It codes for CASREQSGANVLTF.

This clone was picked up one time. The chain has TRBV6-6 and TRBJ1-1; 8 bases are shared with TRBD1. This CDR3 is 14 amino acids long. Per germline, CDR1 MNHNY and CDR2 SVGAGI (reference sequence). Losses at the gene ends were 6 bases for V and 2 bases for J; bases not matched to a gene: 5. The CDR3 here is CASSYPGGNTEAFF. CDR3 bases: TGTGCCAGCAGCTATCCAGGGGGCAACACTGAAGCTTTCTTT.

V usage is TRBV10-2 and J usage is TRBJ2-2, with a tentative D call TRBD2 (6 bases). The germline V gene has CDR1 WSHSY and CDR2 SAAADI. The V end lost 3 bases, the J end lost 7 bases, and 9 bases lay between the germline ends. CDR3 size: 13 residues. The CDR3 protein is CASSDGGYGELFF. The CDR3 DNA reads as TGCGCCAGCAGTGATGGGGGGTACGGGGAGCTGTTTTTT.

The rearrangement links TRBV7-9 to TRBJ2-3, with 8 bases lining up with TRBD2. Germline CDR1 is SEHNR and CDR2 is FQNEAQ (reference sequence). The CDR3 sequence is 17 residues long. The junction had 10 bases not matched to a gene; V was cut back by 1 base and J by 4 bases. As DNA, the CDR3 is TGTGCCAGCAGCTTAGATAGTGCGGGAGGAGAGGCAGATACGCAGTATTTT. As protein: CASSLDSAGGEADTQYF.

The CDR3 nucleotides read TGTGCCAGCTCAGCCCCGAGCTCCTACAATGAGCAGTTCTTC. Its translation: CASSAPSSYNEQFF. The chain recombines TRBV18 with TRBJ2-1; the D is unclear. Trimming removed 5 bases from V and 0 bases from J, with 8 bases in between. CDR3 size: 14 residues. The V gene's germline CDR1 is KGHSH and CDR2 LQKENI.

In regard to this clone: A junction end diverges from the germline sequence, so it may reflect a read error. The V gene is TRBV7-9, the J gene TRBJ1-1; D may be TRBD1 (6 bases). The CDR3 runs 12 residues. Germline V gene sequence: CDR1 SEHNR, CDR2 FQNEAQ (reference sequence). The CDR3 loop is CSSSWEGAEAFF. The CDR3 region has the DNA TGTTCCAGCAGCTGGGAGGGGGCTGAAGCTTTCTTT.